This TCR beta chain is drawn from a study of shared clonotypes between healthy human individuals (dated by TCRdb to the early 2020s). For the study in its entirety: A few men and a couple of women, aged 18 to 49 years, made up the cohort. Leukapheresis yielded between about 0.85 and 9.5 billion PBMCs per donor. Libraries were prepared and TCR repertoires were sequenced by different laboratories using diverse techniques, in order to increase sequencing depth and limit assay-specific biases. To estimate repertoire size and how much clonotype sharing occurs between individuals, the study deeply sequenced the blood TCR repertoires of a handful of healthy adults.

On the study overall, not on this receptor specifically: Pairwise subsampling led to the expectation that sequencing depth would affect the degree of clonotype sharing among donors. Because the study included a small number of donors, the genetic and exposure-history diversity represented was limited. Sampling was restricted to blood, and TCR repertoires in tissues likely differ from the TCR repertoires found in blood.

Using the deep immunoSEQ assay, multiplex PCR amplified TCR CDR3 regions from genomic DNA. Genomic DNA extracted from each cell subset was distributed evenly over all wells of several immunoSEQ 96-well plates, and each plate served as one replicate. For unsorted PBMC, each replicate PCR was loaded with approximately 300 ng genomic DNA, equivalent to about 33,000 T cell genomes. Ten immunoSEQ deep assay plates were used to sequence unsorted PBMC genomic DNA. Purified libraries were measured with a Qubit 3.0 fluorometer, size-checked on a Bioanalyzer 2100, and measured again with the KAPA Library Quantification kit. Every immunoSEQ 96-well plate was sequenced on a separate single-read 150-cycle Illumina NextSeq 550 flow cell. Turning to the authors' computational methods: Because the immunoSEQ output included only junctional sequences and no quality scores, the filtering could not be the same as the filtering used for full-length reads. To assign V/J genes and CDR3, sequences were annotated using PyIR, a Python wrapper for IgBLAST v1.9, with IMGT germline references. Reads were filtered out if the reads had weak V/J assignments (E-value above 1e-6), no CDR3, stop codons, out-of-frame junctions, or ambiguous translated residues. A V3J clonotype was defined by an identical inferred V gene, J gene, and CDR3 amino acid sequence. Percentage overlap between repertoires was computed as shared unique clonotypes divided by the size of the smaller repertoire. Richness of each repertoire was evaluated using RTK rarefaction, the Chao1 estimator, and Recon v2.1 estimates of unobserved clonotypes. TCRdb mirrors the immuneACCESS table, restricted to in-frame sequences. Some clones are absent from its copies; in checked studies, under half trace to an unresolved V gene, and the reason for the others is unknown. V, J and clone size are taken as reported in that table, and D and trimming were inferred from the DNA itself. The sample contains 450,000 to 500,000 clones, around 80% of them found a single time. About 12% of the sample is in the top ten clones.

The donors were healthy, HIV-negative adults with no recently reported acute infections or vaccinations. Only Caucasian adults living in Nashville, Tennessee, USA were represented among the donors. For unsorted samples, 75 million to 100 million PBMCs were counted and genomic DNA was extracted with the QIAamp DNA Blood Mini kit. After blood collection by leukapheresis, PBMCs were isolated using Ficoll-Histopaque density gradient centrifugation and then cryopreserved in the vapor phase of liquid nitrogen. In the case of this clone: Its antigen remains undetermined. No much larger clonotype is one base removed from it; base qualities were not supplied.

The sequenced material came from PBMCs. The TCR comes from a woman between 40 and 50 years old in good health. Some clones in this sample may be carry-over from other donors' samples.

The CDR3 in this case is CASSYYRSGELFF. The sequenced DNA: TGTGCCAGCAGCTATTACAGGTCCGGGGAGCTGTTTTTT. The chain employs TRBV12-1 and TRBJ2-2; the table calls TRBD1, which could not be checked here. TRBV12-1 is a pseudogene. Reading from cysteine to phenylalanine, the CDR3 counts 13 amino acids. Only the CDR3 DNA stays, 39 bases, in frame from base 1.